One sample yielded the 4 T cell receptor beta chains listed below, sequenced in a study of blood T cell repertoires in COVID-19. Generated by immunoSEQ multiplex PCR, the TCRdb table keeps only in-frame clones and is missing some. The sample consists of approximately 200,000 clones, approximately 84% of them appearing once. Material for sequencing was peripheral blood. These receptors were obtained from an older woman with acute or convalescent COVID-19.

The chain couples TRBV2 to TRBJ2-7; TRBD1 matches 8 bases. CDR3 length: 15 amino acids. Trimming took 4 bases from V and 2 from J; bases not matched to a gene: 7. The germline gives CDR1 SNHLY, CDR2 FYNNEI. CDR3 amino acids: CASSVGQGGPYEQYF. The CDR3 DNA reads TGTGCCAGCAGTGTTGGACAGGGAGGCCCCTACGAGCAGTACTTC.

The chain recombines TRBV14 with TRBJ1-2, with D maybe TRBD1 (5 bases). Germline loops: CDR1 SGHDN, CDR2 FVKESK. Trimming pared 4 bases from V and 2 bases from J, leaving 14 bases between. The CDR3 spans 15 residues. Written as DNA, the CDR3 is TGTGCCAGCAGCCTGGGGGGGGGAACCAACTATGGCTACACCTTC. Amino acids: CASSLGGGTNYGYTF.

V is TRBV3-1 (or the pseudogene TRBV3-2) and J is TRBJ2-1; TRBD2 matches 8 bases. The CDR3 spans 14 residues. Germline V gene sequence: CDR1 LGHDT, CDR2 YNNKEL (reference sequence). The V gene end was trimmed by 4 bases and the J gene end by 10 bases; junction bases not matched to a gene: 9. The chain's CDR3 is CASSPGLALIEQFF. The CDR3, as DNA: TGTGCCAGCAGCCCAGGACTAGCTTTGATCGAGCAGTTCTTC.

This chain uses TRBV27 with TRBJ1-3; TRBD1 aligns across 10 bases. Germline V lookup: CDR1 MNHEY, CDR2 SMNVEV (reference sequence). CDR3 size: 17 residues. The V segment lost 4 bases and the J segment 0 bases; nucleotides outside the gene matches: 6. The CDR3 DNA reads as TGTGCCAGCAGTTGGGACAGGGGATCTCTCTCTGGAAACACCATATATTTT. Translation gives CASSWDRGSLSGNTIYF.